In this sample, the clone carrying this T cell receptor (beta chain) turned up many times. Its matching antigen is unknown. This specimen belongs to a study of blood T cells in healthy people across ages. V lost 2 bases to trimming and J lost 5 bases; unmatched junction nucleotides: 10. CDR1 and CDR2 (germline): SGHRS, YFSETQ. This CDR3 has 16 residues. A second PCR of 7 to 11 cycles used a sample-barcoded 5' primer and a J-beta primer mix. TCRdb redid the calling of the 5' RACE reads with MiXCR, one entry per CDR3 protein. The table includes hundreds of thousands of distinct CDR3 sequences, approximately 30% detected once. A minimum of 6 million PBMCs was isolated per sample. Overall study findings and caveats: Lack of knowledge of donor CMV status possibly confounded expanded clonotype changes.

The sequenced sample consisted of blood. This receptor was taken from an elderly woman in good health. V and J are TRBV5-1 and TRBJ2-5; 9 nucleotides agree with TRBD2. CDR3 sequence (DNA): TGCGCCAGCAGCTTCTCCGGGCGGGGGGGCCTTGAGACCCAGTACTTC. As protein: CASSFSGRGGLETQYF.